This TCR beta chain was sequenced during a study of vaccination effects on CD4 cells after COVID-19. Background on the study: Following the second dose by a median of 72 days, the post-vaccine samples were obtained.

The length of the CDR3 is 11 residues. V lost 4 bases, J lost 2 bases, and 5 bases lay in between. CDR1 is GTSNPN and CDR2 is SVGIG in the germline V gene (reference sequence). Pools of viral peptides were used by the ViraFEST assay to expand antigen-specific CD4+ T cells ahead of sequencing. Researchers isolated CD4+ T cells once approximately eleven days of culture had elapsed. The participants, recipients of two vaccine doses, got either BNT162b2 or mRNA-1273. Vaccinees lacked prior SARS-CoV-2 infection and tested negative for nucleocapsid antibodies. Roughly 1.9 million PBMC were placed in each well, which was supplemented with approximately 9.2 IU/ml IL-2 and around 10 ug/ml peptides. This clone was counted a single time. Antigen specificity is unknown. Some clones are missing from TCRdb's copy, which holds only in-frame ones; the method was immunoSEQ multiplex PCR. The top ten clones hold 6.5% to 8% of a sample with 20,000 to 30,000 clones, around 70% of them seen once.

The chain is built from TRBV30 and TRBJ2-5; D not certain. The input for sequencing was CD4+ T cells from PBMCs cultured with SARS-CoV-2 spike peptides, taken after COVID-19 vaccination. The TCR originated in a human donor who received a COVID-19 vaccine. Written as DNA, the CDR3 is TGTGCCTGGACAGTACAAGAGACCCAGTACTTC. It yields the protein CAWTVQETQYF. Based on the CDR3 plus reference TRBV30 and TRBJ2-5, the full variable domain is SQTIHQWPATLVQPVGSPLSLECTVEGTSNPNLYWYRQAAGRGLQLLFYSVGIGQISSEVPQNLSASRPQDRQFILSSKKLLLSDSGFYLCAWTVQETQYFGPGTRLLVL.